A selection of T cell receptor beta chains follows, all from one sample in a study of blood T cell repertoires in COVID-19. Libraries were prepared by immunoSEQ multiplex PCR; TCRdb keeps only in-frame clonotypes and omits some of them. The sample yields about 120,000 clones, approximately 85% seen once. Source material: peripheral blood. The receptors come from a woman aged 60-75 years with acute or convalescent COVID-19. CDR3s include the opening cysteine and the closing phenylalanine or tryptophan. D genes are given only for firm matches.

TRBJ1-1	.	TRBV6-2/TRBV6-3	TGTGCCAGCAGTTATCGGAGGACTGAAGCTTTCTTT	CASSYRRTEAFF
TRBJ2-7	TRBD2	TRBV3-1/TRBV3-2	TGTGCCAGCAGCCAACCTAGCGGGGGCCTTATAGTCTTC	CASSQPSGGLIVF
TRBJ2-7	.	TRBV13	TGTGCCAGCCGCTATCGAGACAGCTCCTACGAGCAGTACTTC	CASRYRDSSYEQYF
TRBJ2-7	TRBD2	TRBV10-3	TGTGCCATCAGTGAGTCTTTTGAAGGACTAGCGGGGGGGCCGTACGAGCAGTACTTC	CAISESFEGLAGGPYEQYF
TRBJ1-2	.	TRBV29-1	TGCAGCGTTGTTGTATTTGATGGCTACACCTTC	CSVVVFDGYTF
TRBJ2-1	.	TRBV5-4	TGTGCCAGCAGCCCGGGGGGCCAGGTAAATGAGCAGTTCTTC	CASSPGGQVNEQFF
TRBJ2-3	TRBD2	TRBV6-1	TGTGCCAGCAGTGAGACGGGAGGGACCTCTACAGATACGCAGTATTTT	CASSETGGTSTDTQYF
TRBJ1-1	.	TRBV3-1/TRBV3-2	TGTGCCAGCAGCCAAGACCCGGGAGGGAACACTGAAGCTTTCTTT	CASSQDPGGNTEAFF
TRBJ1-1	TRBD1	TRBV5-1	TGCGCCAGCAGCTTAGACAGGGGGAGCACTGAAGCTTTCTTT	CASSLDRGSTEAFF
TRBJ1-2	TRBD1	TRBV6-2/TRBV6-3	TGTGCCAGCAGTCACCACCCCGACAGGGACGATGGCTACACCTTC	CASSHHPDRDDGYTF
TRBJ2-7	TRBD1	TRBV5-5	TGTGCCAGCAGCTTGGGAGACAGGGCCTACGAGCAGTACTTC	CASSLGDRAYEQYF
TRBJ1-6	.	TRBV27	TGTGCCAGTCGACAAAACAGCGGCCTCTCCTATAATTCACCCCTCCACTTT	CASRQNSGLSYNSPLHF
TRBJ2-3	.	TRBV19	TGTGCCAGTAGCACCTCTAAGGGGGTTACTAGCACAGATACGCAGTATTTT	CASSTSKGVTSTDTQYF
TRBJ2-1	TRBD1	TRBV12-3/TRBV12-4	TGTGCCAGCAGTTACAGACAGGGACAGTTCTTC	CASSYRQGQFF
TRBJ2-7	.	TRBV7-9	TGTGCCAGCAGCTTAGTGGGGCAGATAAACTACGAGCAGTACTTC	CASSLVGQINYEQYF
TRBJ1-4	TRBD1	TRBV18	TGTGCCAGCTCACCCCTACAGGGGGCCAATGAAAAACTGTTTTTT	CASSPLQGANEKLFF
TRBJ1-5	TRBD1	TRBV6-2/TRBV6-3	TGTGCCAGCAGTTACCCGAGGGGGCCAGGTCGTAGCAATCAGCCCCAGCATTTT	CASSYPRGPGRSNQPQHF